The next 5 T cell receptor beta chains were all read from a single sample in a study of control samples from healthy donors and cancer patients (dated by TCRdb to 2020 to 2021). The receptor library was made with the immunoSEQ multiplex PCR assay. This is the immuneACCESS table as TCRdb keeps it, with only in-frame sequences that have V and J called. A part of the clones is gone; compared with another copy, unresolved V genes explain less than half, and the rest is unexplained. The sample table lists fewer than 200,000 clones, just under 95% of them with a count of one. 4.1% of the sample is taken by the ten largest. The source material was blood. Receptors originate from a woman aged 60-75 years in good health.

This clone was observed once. CDR3 sequence reads: CASSISRVGYEQYF. In DNA form, the CDR3 reads TGTGCCAGTAGTATATCCAGGGTAGGCTACGAGCAGTACTTC. This chain connects TRBV19 to TRBJ2-7; TRBD1 might be the D (5 bases). The CDR3 has 14 residues. V gave up 2 bases and J gave up 3 bases, with 11 bases separating them. The V gene's germline CDR1 is LNHDA and CDR2 SQIVND (reference sequence).

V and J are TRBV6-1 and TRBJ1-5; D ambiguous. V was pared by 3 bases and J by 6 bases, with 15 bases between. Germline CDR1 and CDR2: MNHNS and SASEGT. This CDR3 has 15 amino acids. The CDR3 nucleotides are TGTGCCAGCAGTGAGATCGGAGGCGGAGTTCAGCCCCAGCATTTT. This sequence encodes CASSEIGGGVQPQHF.

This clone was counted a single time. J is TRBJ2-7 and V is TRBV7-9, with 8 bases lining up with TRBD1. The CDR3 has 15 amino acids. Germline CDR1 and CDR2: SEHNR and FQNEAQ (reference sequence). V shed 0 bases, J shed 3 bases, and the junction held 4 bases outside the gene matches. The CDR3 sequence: CASSLASGTGYEQYF. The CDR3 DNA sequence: TGTGCCAGCAGCTTAGCCTCAGGGACAGGCTACGAGCAGTACTTC. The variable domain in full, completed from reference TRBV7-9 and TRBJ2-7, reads DTGVSQNPRHKITKRGQNVTFRCDPISEHNRLYWYRQTLGQGPEFLTYFQNEAQLEKSRLLSDRFSAERPKGSFSTLEIQRTEQGDSAMYLCASSLASGTGYEQYFGPGTRLTVT.

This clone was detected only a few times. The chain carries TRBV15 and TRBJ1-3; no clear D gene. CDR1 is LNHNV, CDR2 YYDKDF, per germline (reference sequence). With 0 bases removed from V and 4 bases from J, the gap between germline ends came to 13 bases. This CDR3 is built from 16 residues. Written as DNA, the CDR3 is TGTGCCACCAGCAGAGATGGGAGGACCCCCGGAAACACCATATATTTT. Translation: CATSRDGRTPGNTIYF.

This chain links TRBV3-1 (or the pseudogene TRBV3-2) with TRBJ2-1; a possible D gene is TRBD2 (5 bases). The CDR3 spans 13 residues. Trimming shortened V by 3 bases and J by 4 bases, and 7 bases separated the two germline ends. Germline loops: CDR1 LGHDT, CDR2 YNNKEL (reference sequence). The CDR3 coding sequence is TGTGCCAGCAGCCATGGAGGATACAATGAGCAGTTCTTC. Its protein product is CASSHGGYNEQFF.